The clone carrying this T cell receptor beta chain was detected ten times or more. This entry belongs to a study of identical twins. TCRdb re-called the 5' RACE reads with MiXCR, one entry per CDR3 protein. The sample includes around 1.7 million distinct CDR3 sequences, about 32% seen only once; the top ten take around 0.25%. Germline CDR1 SGHRS, CDR2 YFSETQ. The CDR3 contains 12 residues. Trimming left V 6 bases short and J 1 base short, with 8 bases between. The chain couples TRBV5-1 to TRBJ2-7, with D hard to call. The receptor was isolated from a newborn girl in good health. Specimen: cord blood. DNA of the CDR3: TGCGCCAGCACGGACGGATCCTACGAGCAGTACTTC. Translated: CASTDGSYEQYF.